The TCR beta chain under discussion was sequenced for a study of cytomegalovirus exposure and HLA in healthy donors. Study-wide results and caveats: Three CMV-associated chains were confirmed in vitro to be specific for CMV antigens. Roughly uniform depth of sequencing across donors was assumed in presence/absence analyses. For most TCR beta V segments, an earlier analysis put the productive rate at about 87% or about 30% of the time. Common viral pathogens (according to a later analysis) appeared linked to several of the most significant clusters.

Trimming took 2 bases from V and 4 from J, leaving 7 bases between them. Germline CDR1 reads SGHNT; CDR2 reads YYREEE (reference sequence). This CDR3 contains 12 residues. Researchers ran the PCR with 60 Vbeta and 13 Jbeta primers. Only in-frame clones appear in the TCRdb table, and some are missing; sequencing was by immunoSEQ multiplex PCR. The sample carries 75,000 to 100,000 clones, 64% recorded once. This clone was detected once. No antigen is known for it. The same CDR3 can be traced to other DNA sequences in this sample. The genes are TRBV5-4 and TRBJ2-7; D perhaps matches TRBD2 (6 bases). The sample comprised PBMCs. This clonotype was obtained from a man between 60 and 70 years old in good health and CMV-seronegative. Here the CDR3 DNA reads TGTGCCAGCAGCTTAGGAGGGTACGAGCAGTACTTC. It is translated as CASSLGGYEQYF.